Listed below are T cell receptor beta chains from one sample, sequenced in a study of regulatory T cells in long-lasting Graves disease. TCRdb fed the multiplex PCR reads into MiXCR, producing one record per CDR3 protein. The sample holds 250,000 or so distinct CDR3 sequences, 18% seen once. These data also formed part of another study, on T cells in Graves' hyperthyroidism and ophthalmopathy.

The sample was peripheral blood mononuclear cells (PBMCs), taken at new diagnosis, from a patient treated with antithyroid drugs. All receptors come from a woman aged 25-40 years with Graves disease. Each CDR3 is given with its conserved first and last residue. The D gene is left open where the match is weak. Size values are once, few and many counts, or a class for expanded clones, and some rows have none.

TRBV2,TRBJ1-2,many,NA,14,CASSPGLGQGSYTF,TGTGCCAGCAGTCCCGGGTTGGGCCAAGGGAGCTACACCTTC
TRBV12-3/TRBV12-4,TRBJ2-3,many,TRBD2,17,CASSKGLAGVSTDTQYF,TGTGCCAGCAGTAAAGGACTAGCGGGGGTTAGCACAGATACGCAGTATTTT
TRBV7-9,TRBJ2-3,NA,NA,13,CASSLEVGNTQYF,TGTGCCAGCAGCTTAGAAGTGGGAAATACGCAGTATTTT
TRBV15,TRBJ2-3,many,TRBD2,18,CATSRDTLAGGPTDTQYF,TGTGCCACCAGCAGAGATACTCTGGCGGGAGGGCCCACAGATACGCAGTATTTT
TRBV7-2,TRBJ2-2,many,NA,14,CASSLGVGGGELFF,TGTGCCAGCAGCTTAGGGGTAGGGGGCGGGGAGCTGTTTTTT
TRBV7-2,TRBJ1-2,many,NA,15,CASSLMVLSGDGYTF,TGTGCCAGCAGCTTAATGGTTTTGTCAGGGGATGGCTACACCTTC
TRBV7-9,TRBJ1-1,many,NA,14,CASRPQAEDTEAFF,TGTGCCAGCAGGCCCCAGGCTGAGGACACTGAAGCTTTCTTT
TRBV18,TRBJ2-7,many,TRBD1,14,CASSPGTGVYEQYF,TGTGCCAGCTCACCAGGGACAGGGGTTTACGAGCAGTACTTC
TRBV5-1,TRBJ2-7,many,TRBD2,15,CASSNSGGALGEQYF,TGCGCCAGCAGCAACAGCGGGGGGGCCTTGGGTGAGCAGTACTTC
TRBV20-1,TRBJ1-4,NA,TRBD1,14,CSARDRGLAEKLFF,TGCAGTGCTAGGGACAGGGGGCTCGCGGAAAAACTGTTTTTT
TRBV7-2,TRBJ2-1,NA,TRBD2,15,CASSLGTSGRDEQFF,TGTGCCAGCAGCTTGGGGACTAGCGGGAGGGATGAGCAGTTCTTC
TRBV25-1,TRBJ2-7,few,NA,15,CASSPSGHRVYEQYF,TGTGCCAGCAGTCCGAGCGGCCACAGGGTCTACGAGCAGTACTTC
TRBV5-1,TRBJ2-3,many,TRBD1,16,CASSFVGTGSTDTQYF,TGCGCCAGCAGCTTTGTCGGGACAGGGTCGACAGATACGCAGTATTTT
TRBV12-3/TRBV12-4,TRBJ1-5,many,NA,18,CASSLGQGRVRSNQPQHF,TGTGCCAGCAGTTTAGGCCAGGGGCGCGTTAGGAGCAATCAGCCCCAGCATTTT
TRBV9,TRBJ1-2,few,TRBD1,13,CASSLGQGHGYTF,TGTGCCAGCAGCTTAGGACAGGGTCATGGCTACACCTTC
TRBV6-5,TRBJ1-6,NA,NA,15,CASSYEDSQSSPLHF,TGTGCCAGCAGTTACGAGGACAGCCAAAGTTCACCCCTCCACTTT
TRBV12-3/TRBV12-4,TRBJ2-7,NA,TRBD1,15,CASSYRTGTPYEQYF,TGTGCCAGCAGCTATAGGACAGGGACCCCCTACGAGCAGTACTTC
TRBV19,TRBJ2-6,few,NA,14,CASTPFSGANVLTF,TGTGCCAGTACCCCCTTTTCTGGGGCCAACGTCCTGACTTTC
TRBV10-3,TRBJ1-2,many,TRBD1,18,CAISELVPKTGVDYGYTF,TGTGCCATCAGTGAGTTAGTTCCGAAGACAGGGGTCGACTATGGCTACACCTTC
TRBV29-1,TRBJ2-1,NA,NA,13,CSVGDGLYNEQFF,TGCAGCGTTGGGGACGGCTTGTACAATGAGCAGTTCTTC
TRBV5-5,TRBJ2-5,once,TRBD2,16,CASSLLGGGAEETQYF,TGTGCCAGCAGCTTGTTAGGCGGGGGGGCCGAAGAGACCCAGTACTTC
TRBV20-1,TRBJ2-5,many,NA,12,CSAKGNQETQYF,TGCAGTGCAAAGGGGAATCAAGAGACCCAGTACTTC